These 26 T cell receptor beta chains share one sample of origin, sequenced in a study of T cell responses to AZD1222 COVID-19 vaccine. The data were produced by immunoSEQ multiplex PCR, yet TCRdb's version contains in-frame clones alone and is incomplete. This sample has approximately 150,000 clones, with approximately 93% found just once. Sequencing was performed on peripheral blood, taken after recovery from COVID-19. The source of these receptors is an adult who had recovered from COVID-19.

The chain combines TRBV2 with TRBJ1-1; possible D gene TRBD1, 5 bases. Trimming cost V 0 bases and J 5 bases, with 19 bases left between them. This CDR3 has 17 amino acids. CDR1 SNHLY and CDR2 FYNNEI come from the germline V gene. CDR3 sequence: CASSEALRDPLGTEAFF. CDR3 nucleotides: TGTGCCAGCAGTGAAGCGCTCAGGGACCCTTTGGGAACTGAAGCTTTCTTT.

This clone occurred a few times. The J gene is TRBJ1-1, the V gene TRBV27; TRBD1 matches 8 bases. The V gene end was trimmed by 3 bases and the J gene end by 2 bases; junction bases not matched to a gene: 5. CDR1 is MNHEY, CDR2 SMNVEV, per germline (reference sequence). This CDR3 has 15 amino acids. DNA of the CDR3: TGTGCCAGCAGTTTCGTGGGACAGGTTAACACTGAAGCTTTCTTT. This translates into CASSFVGQVNTEAFF.

The chain has TRBV5-5 and TRBJ1-2; D unresolved. The CDR3 totals 15 residues. V dropped 4 bases and J dropped 2 bases, with 15 bases sitting between them. Looked up from germline, CDR1 is SGHKS and CDR2 is YYEKEE (reference sequence). CDR3 protein: CASSRPRGLNYGYTF. DNA for the CDR3: TGTGCCAGCAGCCGTCCCAGAGGGTTGAACTATGGCTACACCTTC. Together with reference TRBV5-5 and TRBJ1-2, the CDR3 gives the full variable domain: DAGVTQSPTHLIKTRGQQVTLRCSPISGHKSVSWYQQVLGQGPQFIFQYYEKEERGRGNFPDRFSARQFPNYSSELNVNALLLGDSALYLCASSRPRGLNYGYTFGSGTRLTVV.

This chain uses TRBV20-1 with TRBJ2-7, with a possible D match to TRBD1 (6 bases). With 3 bases removed from V and 6 bases from J, the gap between germline ends came to 18 bases. Germline V gene sequence: CDR1 DFQATT, CDR2 SNEGSKA (reference sequence). This CDR3 is built from 14 residues. The CDR3: CSASPPYREGEQYF. Written as DNA, the CDR3 is TGCAGTGCTAGTCCCCCTTACAGGGAAGGCGAGCAGTACTTC.

The chain's CDR3 is CASSVGQVNSPLHF. The CDR3 bases are TGTGCCAGCAGCGTAGGACAAGTTAATTCACCCCTCCACTTT. The chain links TRBV9 to TRBJ1-6; D is unclear. The CDR3 has 14 amino acids. V lost 0 bases and J 6 bases, leaving 7 bases between the germline ends. Germline V CDR1 and CDR2: SGDLS, YYNGEE. The full variable domain, rest sourced from reference TRBV9 and TRBJ1-6, is DSGVTQTPKHLITATGQRVTLRCSPRSGDLSVYWYQQSLDQGLQFLIQYYNGEERAKGNILERFSAQQFPDLHSELNLSSLELGDSALYFCASSVGQVNSPLHFGNGTRLTVT.

The V gene is TRBV19, the J gene TRBJ1-3, with D uncertain. V lost 8 bases to trimming and J lost 0 bases, with 11 bases between them. The CDR3 consists of 14 residues. Per the germline V gene, CDR1 is LNHDA and CDR2 is SQIVND (reference sequence). CDR3 loop: CASLKGSSGNTIYF. CDR3 DNA sequence: TGTGCCAGTTTAAAAGGAAGCTCTGGAAACACCATATATTTT.

The gene calls are TRBV6-6 and TRBJ2-4; TRBD1 aligns across 8 bases. V trimming: 6 bases; J trimming: 9 bases; junction bases outside the gene matches: 10. The germline V gene has CDR1 MNHNY and CDR2 SVGAGI (reference sequence). The CDR3 is 14 residues long. CDR3 nucleotide sequence: TGTGCCAGCAGAGGACAGGGATTGGCAGCCATTCAGTACTTC. This encodes CASRGQGLAAIQYF.

The chain couples TRBV4-1 to TRBJ2-7; 9 nucleotides agree with TRBD2. In germline, CDR1 is MGHRA, CDR2 YSYEKL. The V and J ends lost 0 bases and 2 bases, in that order; junction bases with no gene match: 5. The CDR3 spans 16 residues. The CDR3 coding sequence is TGCGCCAGCAGCCAAGAACCGGCGGGAGGGCCCTACGAGCAGTACTTC. It encodes CASSQEPAGGPYEQYF.

The V gene is TRBV7-3, the J gene TRBJ2-1, with D possibly being TRBD1 (6 bases). CDR3 length: 15 amino acids. Trimming stripped 7 bases from V and 7 bases from J, with 20 bases between. CDR1 SGHTA and CDR2 FQGTGA come from the germline V gene. The CDR3 here is CASTAGASLVNEQFF. CDR3 nucleotides: TGTGCCAGCACCGCAGGGGCTAGTTTGGTAAATGAGCAGTTCTTC.

The chain combines TRBV28 with TRBJ1-4, with D unclear. The CDR3 runs 16 residues. V lost 3 bases to trimming and J lost 3 bases, with 14 bases between them. Looked up from germline, CDR1 is MDHEN and CDR2 is SYDVKM. Here the CDR3 DNA reads TGTGCCAGCAGTTTTAGTGCGGGGAGGGCTAATGAAAAACTGTTTTTT. Translating it yields CASSFSAGRANEKLFF.

This chain uses TRBV3-1 (or the pseudogene TRBV3-2) with TRBJ2-7, with 10 bases aligning to TRBD1. Trimming removed 1 base from V and 4 bases from J; junction bases left unmatched: 4. From germline, CDR1 is LGHDT and CDR2 YNNKEL (reference sequence). The CDR3 is 15 residues long. CDR3 sequence (DNA): TGTGCCAGCAGCCAAGGACAGGGGGCGCCTTACGAGCAGTACTTC. Protein: CASSQGQGAPYEQYF.

The chain recombines TRBV5-1 with TRBJ1-2, with D perhaps TRBD1 (5 bases). V was shortened by 2 bases and J by 6 bases, with 26 bases between the two germline ends. The CDR3 totals 18 residues. Germline V gene sequence: CDR1 SGHRS, CDR2 YFSETQ. The CDR3 DNA sequence: TGCGCCAGCAGCTTTATAGCCGAAAACGACGGGGGAGGCAATGGCTACACCTTC. It is translated as CASSFIAENDGGGNGYTF.

This clone was seen once. The chain uses TRBV18 and TRBJ2-3, with 10 bases matching TRBD1. The CDR3 is 16 amino acids. V was pared by 2 bases and J by 6 bases, with 8 bases of the junction left unmatched. Germline CDR1 and CDR2: KGHSH and LQKENI. CDR3 region: CASSPETGGLADTQYF. DNA for the CDR3: TGTGCCAGCTCACCAGAGACAGGGGGCCTTGCGGATACGCAGTATTTT.

The rearrangement joins TRBV19 to TRBJ2-5, with 7 bases aligning to TRBD1. Germline V gene sequence: CDR1 LNHDA, CDR2 SQIVND (reference sequence). The CDR3 has 14 residues. Trimming cost V 3 bases and J 5 bases; bases outside gene matches: 6. The CDR3 sequence: CASSMFDRAETQYF. The CDR3 coding sequence is TGTGCCAGTAGTATGTTCGACAGGGCGGAGACCCAGTACTTC.

The J gene is TRBJ1-4, the V gene TRBV5-8; D gene uncertain. CDR1 and CDR2 (germline): SGHTS, YDEGEE. This CDR3 contains 13 residues. V shed 2 bases and J shed 8 bases, with 10 bases lying between them. In DNA, the CDR3 is TGTGCCAGCAGCTTCGGCCCCGGAGAAAAACTGTTTTTT. Amino acids: CASSFGPGEKLFF.

The chain joins TRBV28 to TRBJ1-6; 7 bases agree with TRBD1. V shed 6 bases and J 6 bases; nucleotides not matched to a gene: 2. The CDR3 contains 13 residues. CDR1 and CDR2 (germline): MDHEN, SYDVKM. CDR3 nucleotide sequence: TGTGCCAGCAGGACAGGGTTTAATTCACCCCTCCACTTT. It is translated as CASRTGFNSPLHF. The entire variable domain, with the rest obtained from reference TRBV28 and TRBJ1-6, is as follows: DVKVTQSSRYLVKRTGEKVFLECVQDMDHENMFWYRQDPGLGLRLIYFSYDVKMKEKGDIPEGYSVSREKKERFSLILESASTNQTSMYLCASRTGFNSPLHFGNGTRLTVT.

V gene TRBV28 combines with J gene TRBJ2-3; 8 positions match TRBD1. The germline V gene has CDR1 MDHEN and CDR2 SYDVKM. After removal of 1 base from V and 5 bases from J, the junction contained 2 bases not matched to a gene. The CDR3 is made up of 14 amino acids. In DNA form, the CDR3 reads TGTGCCAGCAGTTTATCCAGGGGGCAAGATACGCAGTATTTT. It encodes CASSLSRGQDTQYF.

The J gene is TRBJ2-7, the V gene TRBV19; 7 nucleotides align to TRBD1. The CDR3 totals 14 residues. Germline CDR1 reads LNHDA; CDR2 reads SQIVND (reference sequence). Unmatched junction bases numbered 5, after V lost 3 bases and J lost 3 bases. In nucleotides, the CDR3 is TGTGCCAGTAGTATTGGGACAGAATACTACGAGCAGTACTTC. Protein: CASSIGTEYYEQYF.

The gene calls are TRBV5-1 and TRBJ2-3, with unresolved D. The CDR3 is 18 residues long. The ends were cut back, 0 bases at V and 4 bases at J, with 21 bases in the middle. Germline V gene lookup returns CDR1 SGHRS and CDR2 YFSETQ. CDR3 residues: CASSLGQRIPLISDTQYF. The CDR3 nucleotides read TGCGCCAGCAGCTTGGGTCAAAGGATCCCTCTTATTTCAGATACGCAGTATTTT.

This clone was counted a single time. V is TRBV6-4 and J is TRBJ2-7, with 10 bases lining up with TRBD1. Germline V gene lookup returns CDR1 MRHNA and CDR2 SNTAGT. V was clipped by 7 bases and J by 6 bases; unmatched bases: 12. This CDR3 region has 15 residues. The CDR3 nucleotides are TGTGCCAGCAACGGACCGACAGGGGGCGGCTTCGAGCAGTACTTC. Its translation is CASNGPTGGGFEQYF.

The chain uses TRBV27 and TRBJ2-7, with D perhaps assigned TRBD1 or TRBD2 (6 bases each). Germline V lookup: CDR1 MNHEY, CDR2 SMNVEV (reference sequence). This CDR3 has 16 residues. V was shortened by 0 bases and J by 0 bases, with 12 bases between the two germline ends. The CDR3 sequence is CASSLSTRGRSYEQYF. CDR3 DNA: TGTGCCAGCAGTTTATCGACCCGGGGGCGCTCCTACGAGCAGTACTTC.

The chain couples TRBV30 to TRBJ2-7; D unresolved. CDR1 is GTSNPN and CDR2 is SVGIG in the germline V gene (reference sequence). This CDR3 contains 10 residues. V dropped 3 bases and J dropped 9 bases, with 9 bases sitting between them. As DNA, the CDR3 is TGTGCCTGGAGCGGTACCGCGCAGTACTTC. It is translated as CAWSGTAQYF.

The rearrangement links TRBV7-6 to TRBJ2-3; no firm D call. The CDR3 totals 13 residues. Trimming left V 0 bases short and J 7 bases short, with 8 bases between. Germline V CDR1 and CDR2: SGHVS, FNYEAQ. The CDR3 region is CASSLAGPNTQYF. CDR3 nucleotide sequence: TGTGCCAGCAGCTTAGCTGGTCCCAATACGCAGTATTTT.

The V call is TRBV5-5, the J call TRBJ2-7, with D perhaps given as TRBD1 or TRBD2 (5 bases each). This CDR3 is built from 15 residues. In germline, CDR1 is SGHKS, CDR2 YYEKEE (reference sequence). V shed 4 bases and J shed 5 bases, with 19 bases lying between them. Here the CDR3 reads CASSTSGEGPHEQYF. For the CDR3, the DNA is TGTGCCAGCAGCACTTCTGGAGAGGGGCCCCACGAGCAGTACTTC.

The chain recombines TRBV7-8 with TRBJ2-7; D unclear. Trimming took 0 bases from V and 2 from J, leaving 11 bases between them. Per the germline V gene, CDR1 is SGHVS and CDR2 is FQNEAQ. The CDR3 is 15 amino acids. The CDR3 DNA sequence: TGTGCCAGCAGCTTAGCGCGAGTTAGCCCCTACGAGCAGTACTTC. Amino acids: CASSLARVSPYEQYF.

This clone was found once. The J gene is TRBJ2-7, the V gene TRBV15; no definite D call. Trimming removed 0 bases at V and 2 bases at J, with 5 bases between. Germline V gene sequence: CDR1 LNHNV, CDR2 YYDKDF (reference sequence). The CDR3 is 13 residues long. The CDR3 region is CATSRDRTYEQYF. The CDR3 DNA sequence: TGTGCCACCAGCAGAGACAGAACCTACGAGCAGTACTTC.